Listed below are T cell receptor beta chains from one sample, sequenced in a study of cytomegalovirus exposure and HLA in healthy donors. Here immunoSEQ multiplex PCR was the method, and the copy in TCRdb shows in-frame clones only, minus some. The sample has 90,000 to 140,000 clones, around 70% seen once. Sequencing was performed on PBMCs. These receptor sequences come from a man aged 30-40 years in good health and CMV-seronegative. CDR3s include the opening cysteine and the closing phenylalanine or tryptophan. The D gene is left open where the match is weak. Size is stated for part of the rows, as once, few or many counts, or as a class when the clone is expanded.

v_gene: TRBV4-2; j_gene: TRBJ2-1; abundance: .; d_gene: .; CDR3aa: CASSQEPGHGSYNEQFF; CDR3nt: TGTGCCAGCAGCCAAGAGCCGGGACACGGCTCCTACAATGAGCAGTTCTTC
v_gene: TRBV28; j_gene: TRBJ1-1; abundance: .; d_gene: .; CDR3aa: CASSFWGRYTEAFF; CDR3nt: TGTGCCAGCAGTTTTTGGGGCAGGTACACTGAAGCTTTCTTT
v_gene: TRBV5-1; j_gene: TRBJ1-1; abundance: .; d_gene: TRBD1; CDR3aa: CASSGGQLMNTEAFF; CDR3nt: TGCGCCAGCAGCGGGGGACAGCTCATGAACACTGAAGCTTTCTTT
v_gene: TRBV27; j_gene: TRBJ2-2; abundance: .; d_gene: .; CDR3aa: CASSLDYHPPRDHTGELFF; CDR3nt: TGTGCCAGCAGTTTAGATTACCACCCTCCCAGGGATCACACCGGGGAGCTGTTTTTT
v_gene: TRBV9; j_gene: TRBJ2-1; abundance: few; d_gene: TRBD2; CDR3aa: CASSAFSGSRSGEQFF; CDR3nt: TGTGCCAGCAGCGCCTTCAGCGGGAGTCGGAGTGGTGAGCAGTTCTTC
v_gene: TRBV5-5; j_gene: TRBJ1-2; abundance: .; d_gene: .; CDR3aa: CASSVTVPNYGYTF; CDR3nt: TGTGCCAGCAGCGTGACAGTACCCAACTATGGCTACACCTTC
v_gene: TRBV2; j_gene: TRBJ2-2; abundance: .; d_gene: TRBD1; CDR3aa: CASRLVGQGTGELFF; CDR3nt: TGTGCCAGCCGGTTGGTGGGACAGGGCACCGGGGAGCTGTTTTTT
v_gene: TRBV5-4; j_gene: TRBJ2-1; abundance: .; d_gene: TRBD2; CDR3aa: CASSSGGLAGYNEQFF; CDR3nt: TGTGCCAGCAGCTCAGGGGGACTAGCGGGTTACAATGAGCAGTTCTTC
v_gene: TRBV7-3; j_gene: TRBJ2-1; abundance: .; d_gene: TRBD2; CDR3aa: CASSLGLAMYNEQFF; CDR3nt: TGTGCCAGCAGCCTGGGACTAGCGATGTACAATGAGCAGTTCTTC
v_gene: TRBV19; j_gene: TRBJ2-1; abundance: few; d_gene: .; CDR3aa: CASSRGVYNEQFF; CDR3nt: TGTGCCAGTAGTAGGGGGGTTTACAATGAGCAGTTCTTC
v_gene: TRBV19; j_gene: TRBJ2-3; abundance: .; d_gene: TRBD2; CDR3aa: CASSSLSAGGRDTQYF; CDR3nt: TGTGCCAGTAGCAGTCTTAGTGCGGGAGGCCGTGATACGCAGTATTTT
v_gene: TRBV28; j_gene: TRBJ2-3; abundance: .; d_gene: .; CDR3aa: CASIGLAGTDTQYF; CDR3nt: TGTGCCAGCATCGGGCTAGCTGGGACAGATACGCAGTATTTT
v_gene: TRBV28; j_gene: TRBJ2-7; abundance: .; d_gene: .; CDR3aa: CASRPGGGAGYEQYF; CDR3nt: TGTGCCAGCAGGCCCGGTGGTGGGGCTGGGTACGAGCAGTACTTC
v_gene: TRBV27; j_gene: TRBJ2-5; abundance: few; d_gene: .; CDR3aa: CASGRRVQETQYF; CDR3nt: TGTGCCAGCGGTCGCCGGGTTCAAGAGACCCAGTACTTC
v_gene: TRBV5-1; j_gene: TRBJ2-5; abundance: few; d_gene: TRBD1; CDR3aa: CASSSAATGSGETQYF; CDR3nt: TGCGCCAGCAGCTCTGCCGCGACAGGGTCCGGGGAGACCCAGTACTTC
v_gene: TRBV11-2; j_gene: TRBJ2-7; abundance: once; d_gene: .; CDR3aa: CASSLAGVSTYEQYF; CDR3nt: TGTGCCAGCAGCTTAGCAGGGGTTTCTACCTACGAGCAGTACTTC
v_gene: TRBV4-2; j_gene: TRBJ2-1; abundance: .; d_gene: .; CDR3aa: CASSQAGTTGNEQFF; CDR3nt: TGTGCCAGCAGCCAAGCCGGGACAACAGGGAATGAGCAGTTCTTC
v_gene: TRBV19; j_gene: TRBJ1-5; abundance: .; d_gene: TRBD1; CDR3aa: CASRQGRNQPQHF; CDR3nt: TGTGCCAGCCGACAGGGACGCAATCAGCCCCAGCATTTT
v_gene: TRBV28; j_gene: TRBJ1-4; abundance: once; d_gene: TRBD1; CDR3aa: CASSPGGRGNEKLFF; CDR3nt: TGTGCCAGCAGTCCAGGGGGCAGGGGTAATGAAAAACTGTTTTTT
v_gene: TRBV27; j_gene: TRBJ2-2; abundance: .; d_gene: TRBD1; CDR3aa: CASSYRGDTGELFF; CDR3nt: TGTGCCAGCAGTTACAGGGGGGACACCGGGGAGCTGTTTTTT
v_gene: TRBV29-1; j_gene: TRBJ2-1; abundance: few; d_gene: .; CDR3aa: CSGTSSGHNEQFF; CDR3nt: TGCAGCGGAACTAGTTCGGGCCACAATGAGCAGTTCTTC
v_gene: TRBV6-5; j_gene: TRBJ2-5; abundance: .; d_gene: .; CDR3aa: CASSPGHQDWGTQYF; CDR3nt: TGTGCCAGCAGTCCGGGACATCAGGATTGGGGGACCCAGTACTTC
v_gene: TRBV5-8; j_gene: TRBJ1-5; abundance: .; d_gene: .; CDR3aa: CASSLVRVGGNQPQHF; CDR3nt: TGTGCCAGCAGCTTGGTCCGGGTTGGAGGCAATCAGCCCCAGCATTTT
v_gene: TRBV6-5; j_gene: TRBJ1-5; abundance: .; d_gene: .; CDR3aa: CASGPQGPGNQPQHF; CDR3nt: TGTGCCAGCGGACCGCAGGGGCCCGGCAATCAGCCCCAGCATTTT
v_gene: TRBV4-1; j_gene: TRBJ2-2; abundance: few; d_gene: TRBD2; CDR3aa: CASSQDISGGPGELFF; CDR3nt: TGCGCCAGCAGCCAAGATATCTCGGGAGGCCCCGGGGAGCTGTTTTTT